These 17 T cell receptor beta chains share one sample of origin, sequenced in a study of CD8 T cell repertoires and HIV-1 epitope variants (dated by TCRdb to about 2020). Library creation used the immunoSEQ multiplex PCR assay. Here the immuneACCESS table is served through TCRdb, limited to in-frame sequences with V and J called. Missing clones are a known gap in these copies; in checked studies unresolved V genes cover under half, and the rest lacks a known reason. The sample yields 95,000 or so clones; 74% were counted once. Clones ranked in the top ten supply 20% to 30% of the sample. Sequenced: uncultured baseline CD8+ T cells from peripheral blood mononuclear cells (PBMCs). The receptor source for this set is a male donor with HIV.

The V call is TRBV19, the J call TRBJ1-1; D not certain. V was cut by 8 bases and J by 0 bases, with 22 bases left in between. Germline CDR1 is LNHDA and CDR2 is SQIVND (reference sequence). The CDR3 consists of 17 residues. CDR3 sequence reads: CASAHRSVWPLNTEAFF. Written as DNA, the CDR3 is TGTGCCAGTGCCCACCGCAGCGTTTGGCCCCTGAACACTGAAGCTTTCTTT.

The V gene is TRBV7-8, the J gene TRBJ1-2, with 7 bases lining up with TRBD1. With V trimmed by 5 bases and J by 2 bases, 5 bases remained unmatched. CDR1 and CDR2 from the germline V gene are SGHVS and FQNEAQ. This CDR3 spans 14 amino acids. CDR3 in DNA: TGTGCCAGCAGCCGGGGACAGTCAAACTATGGCTACACCTTC. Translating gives CASSRGQSNYGYTF.

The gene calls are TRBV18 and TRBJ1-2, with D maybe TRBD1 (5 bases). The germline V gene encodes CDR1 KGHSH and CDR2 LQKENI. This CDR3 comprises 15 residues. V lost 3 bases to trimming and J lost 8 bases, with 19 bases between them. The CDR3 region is CASSPLQAGERGYTF. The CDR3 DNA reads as TGTGCCAGCTCACCCCTACAGGCGGGGGAACGGGGCTACACCTTC.

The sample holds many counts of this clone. In DNA, the CDR3 is TGCGCCAGCAGCTTGGGGGCTAGCGAACAAGAGACCCAGTACTTC. Translation gives CASSLGASEQETQYF. The chain is built from TRBV5-1 and TRBJ2-5; perhaps TRBD2 as D (6 bases). Germline CDR1 SGHRS, CDR2 YFSETQ. The CDR3 runs 15 residues. The ends were cut back, 0 bases at V and 2 bases at J, with 11 bases in the middle.

CDR3 region: CASSQLQPGTGNSPLHF. DNA for the CDR3: TGTGCCAGCAGCCAACTTCAACCCGGGACAGGGAATTCACCCCTCCACTTT. The J gene is TRBJ1-6, the V gene TRBV4-2; 9 nucleotides align to TRBD1. J lost 7 bases, V lost 2 bases, and 9 bases had no gene match. This CDR3 region has 17 residues. Germline CDR1 reads LGHNA; CDR2 reads YNFKEQ.

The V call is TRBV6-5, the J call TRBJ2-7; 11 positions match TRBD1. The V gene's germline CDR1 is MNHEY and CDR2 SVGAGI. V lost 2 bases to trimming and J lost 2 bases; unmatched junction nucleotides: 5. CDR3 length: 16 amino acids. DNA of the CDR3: TGTGCCAGCAGTTACCCGGGGACAGGGGGGGCCTACGAGCAGTACTTC. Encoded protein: CASSYPGTGGAYEQYF.

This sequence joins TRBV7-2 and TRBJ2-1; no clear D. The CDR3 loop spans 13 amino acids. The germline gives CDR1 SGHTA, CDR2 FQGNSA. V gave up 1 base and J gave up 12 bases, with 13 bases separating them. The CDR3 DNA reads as TGTGCCAGCAGCTTAGACCGGCTCGCCGGGCAGTTCTTC. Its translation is CASSLDRLAGQFF.

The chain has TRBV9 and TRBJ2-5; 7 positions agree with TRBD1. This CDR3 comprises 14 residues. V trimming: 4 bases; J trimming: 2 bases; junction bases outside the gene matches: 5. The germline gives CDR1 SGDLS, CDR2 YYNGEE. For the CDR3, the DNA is TGTGCCAGCAGCCCACGGACAGGTCAAGAGACCCAGTACTTC. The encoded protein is CASSPRTGQETQYF. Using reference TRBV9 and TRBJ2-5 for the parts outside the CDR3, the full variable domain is DSGVTQTPKHLITATGQRVTLRCSPRSGDLSVYWYQQSLDQGLQFLIQYYNGEERAKGNILERFSAQQFPDLHSELNLSSLELGDSALYFCASSPRTGQETQYFGPGTRLLVL.

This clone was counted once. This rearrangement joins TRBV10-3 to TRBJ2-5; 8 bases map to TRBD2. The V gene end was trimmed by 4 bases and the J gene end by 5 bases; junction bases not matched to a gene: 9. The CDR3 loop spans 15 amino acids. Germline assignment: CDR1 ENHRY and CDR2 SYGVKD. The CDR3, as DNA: TGTGCCATCAGTGGAGGAGGTAGCGGGGCCGAGACCCAGTACTTC. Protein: CAISGGGSGAETQYF.

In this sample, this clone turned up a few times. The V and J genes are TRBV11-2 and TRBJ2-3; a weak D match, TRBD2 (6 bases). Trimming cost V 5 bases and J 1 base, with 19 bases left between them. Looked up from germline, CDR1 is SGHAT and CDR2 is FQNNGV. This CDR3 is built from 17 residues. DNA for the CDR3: TGTGCCAGCAGCCCAGGCATACAAGCGGGCCGCACAGATACGCAGTATTTT. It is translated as CASSPGIQAGRTDTQYF.

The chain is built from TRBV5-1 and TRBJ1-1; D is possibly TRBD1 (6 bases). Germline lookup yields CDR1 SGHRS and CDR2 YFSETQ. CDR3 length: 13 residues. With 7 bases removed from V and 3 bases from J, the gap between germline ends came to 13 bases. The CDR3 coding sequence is TGCGCCAGCGGGGACACTCGTTACACTGAAGCTTTCTTT. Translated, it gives CASGDTRYTEAFF. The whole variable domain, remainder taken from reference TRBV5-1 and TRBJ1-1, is KAGVTQTPRYLIKTRGQQVTLSCSPISGHRSVSWYQQTPGQGLQFLFEYFSETQRNKGNFPGRFSGRQFSNSRSEMNVSTLELGDSALYLCASGDTRYTEAFFGQGTRLTVV.

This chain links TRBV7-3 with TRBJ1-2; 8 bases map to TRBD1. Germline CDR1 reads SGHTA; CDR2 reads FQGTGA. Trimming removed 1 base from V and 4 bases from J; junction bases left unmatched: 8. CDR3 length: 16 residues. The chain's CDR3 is CASSLNGGQGFYGYTF. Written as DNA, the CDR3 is TGTGCCAGCAGCTTAAATGGAGGACAGGGATTCTATGGCTACACCTTC.

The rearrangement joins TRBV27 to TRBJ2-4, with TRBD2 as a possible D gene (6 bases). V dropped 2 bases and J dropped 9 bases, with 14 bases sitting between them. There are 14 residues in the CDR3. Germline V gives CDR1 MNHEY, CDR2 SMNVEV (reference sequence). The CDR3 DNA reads TGTGCCAGCAGTTTAAGCCCTCCCGGGAGCATTCAGTACTTC. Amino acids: CASSLSPPGSIQYF.

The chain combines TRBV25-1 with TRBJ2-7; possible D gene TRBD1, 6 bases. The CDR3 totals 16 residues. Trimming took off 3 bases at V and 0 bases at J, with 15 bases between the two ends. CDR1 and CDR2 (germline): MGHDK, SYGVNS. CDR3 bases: TGTGCCAGCAGTGATCCCGGGGAAGGGGGCTCCTACGAGCAGTACTTC. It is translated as CASSDPGEGGSYEQYF.

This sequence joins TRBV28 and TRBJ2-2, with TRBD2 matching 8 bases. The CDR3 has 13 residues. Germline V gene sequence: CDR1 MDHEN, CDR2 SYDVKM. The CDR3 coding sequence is TGTGCTTCGAGCGGGAGTGGGACCGGGGAGCTGTTTTTT. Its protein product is CASSGSGTGELFF.

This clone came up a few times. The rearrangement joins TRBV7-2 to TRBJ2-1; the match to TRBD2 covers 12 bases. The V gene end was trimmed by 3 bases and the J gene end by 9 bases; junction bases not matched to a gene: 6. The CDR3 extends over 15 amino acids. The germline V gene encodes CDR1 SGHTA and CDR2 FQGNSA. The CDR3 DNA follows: TGTGCCAGCAGCTTTTCTAGCGGGGGGGCCGGTGAGCAGTTCTTC. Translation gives CASSFSSGGAGEQFF.

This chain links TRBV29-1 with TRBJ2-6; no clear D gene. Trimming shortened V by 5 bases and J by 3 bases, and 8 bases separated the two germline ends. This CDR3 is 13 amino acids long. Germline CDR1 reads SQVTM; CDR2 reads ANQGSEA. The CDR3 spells CSVIGFGANVLTF. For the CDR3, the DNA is TGCAGCGTTATAGGGTTTGGGGCCAACGTCCTGACTTTC.